This passage covers 5 T cell receptor beta chains from one sample sequenced in a study of somatic mutations in cytotoxic T cells in rheumatoid arthritis. Clones were sequenced by immunoSEQ multiplex PCR, and TCRdb holds only the in-frame ones, with some missing. Of around 19,000 clones in the sample, about 80% were seen once. Input material: CD8+ T cells sorted from blood. The receptors derive from an adult with rheumatoid arthritis.

This clone was counted a few times. The chain joins TRBV4-2 to TRBJ1-1; no reliable D call. The V and J ends lost 10 bases and 1 base respectively, with 16 bases between them. The germline gives CDR1 LGHNA, CDR2 YNFKEQ. The CDR3 length is 14 residues. CDR3 sequence (DNA): TGTGCCACCTCCTTTGTCGGGCAGAACACTGAAGCTTTCTTT. Its protein is CATSFVGQNTEAFF.

V gene TRBV11-2 combines with J gene TRBJ2-7; tentative D call: TRBD2 (5 bases). Looked up from germline, CDR1 is SGHAT and CDR2 is FQNNGV. The CDR3 totals 12 residues. The germline V and J ends were trimmed by 6 bases and 3 bases, with 9 bases remaining between them. DNA of the CDR3: TGTGCCAGCAGGTCACGGGGCTACGAGCAGTACTTC. Its protein product is CASRSRGYEQYF.

This sequence joins TRBV4-1 and TRBJ2-1; D remains ambiguous. Germline loops: CDR1 MGHRA, CDR2 YSYEKL. CDR3 length: 13 residues. V was clipped by 11 bases and J by 8 bases, with 19 bases between them. The CDR3 is CASSTTIADEQFF. Written as DNA, the CDR3 is TGCGCCTCTTCTACTACAATAGCAGATGAGCAGTTCTTC.

The chain uses TRBV6-6 and TRBJ2-5; a weak D match, TRBD1 (5 bases). The CDR3 has 14 amino acids. Trimming cost V 5 bases and J 1 base, with 11 bases left between them. From germline, CDR1 is MNHNY and CDR2 SVGAGI (reference sequence). CDR3 bases: TGTGCCAGCAGTCAGACAGTCACCCAAGAGACCCAGTACTTC. Protein product: CASSQTVTQETQYF.

The chain uses TRBV19 and TRBJ2-7; D is perhaps TRBD2 (6 bases). The CDR3 has 14 amino acids. V shed 5 bases and J shed 4 bases, with 15 bases lying between them. Looked up from germline, CDR1 is LNHDA and CDR2 is SQIVND (reference sequence). CDR3: CASSFGSRGYEQYF. As DNA, the CDR3 is TGTGCCAGTAGTTTCGGCAGCCGGGGGTACGAGCAGTACTTC.